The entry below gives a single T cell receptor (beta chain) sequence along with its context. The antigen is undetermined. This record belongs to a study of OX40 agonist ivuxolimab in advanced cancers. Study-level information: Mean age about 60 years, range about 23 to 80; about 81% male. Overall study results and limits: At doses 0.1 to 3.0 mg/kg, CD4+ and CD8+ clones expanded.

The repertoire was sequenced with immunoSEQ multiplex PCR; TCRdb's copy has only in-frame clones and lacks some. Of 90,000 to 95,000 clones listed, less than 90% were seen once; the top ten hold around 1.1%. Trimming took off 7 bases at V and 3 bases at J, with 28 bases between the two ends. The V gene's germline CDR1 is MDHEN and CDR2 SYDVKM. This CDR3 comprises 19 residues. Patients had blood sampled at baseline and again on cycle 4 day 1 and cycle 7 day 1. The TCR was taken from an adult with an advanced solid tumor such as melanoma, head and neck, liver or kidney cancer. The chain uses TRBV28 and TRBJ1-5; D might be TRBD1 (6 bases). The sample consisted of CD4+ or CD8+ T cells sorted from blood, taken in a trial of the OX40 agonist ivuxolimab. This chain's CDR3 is CASTQGGVGPPLYNQPQHF. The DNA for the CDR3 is TGTGCCAGCACCCAAGGGGGGGTGGGACCGCCATTATACAATCAGCCCCAGCATTTT.